This record looks at one TCR beta chain sequence and its context. Its cognate antigen is unknown. CDR3 and TCR beta VDJ profiling relied on genomic DNA as the template. TCRdb reprocessed the reads via MiXCR and lists one record per CDR3 protein. The data hold over 150,000 distinct CDR3 sequences, with about two thirds observed a single time. These data originate in a study of CD8+CD57+ T cells in acquired aplastic anemia. General observations from the study: Patients had roughly 30 CD8+ CDR3 sequences in common with controls (the shared set). CD8+ Simpson's diversity did not differ significantly between patients and controls.

The sequenced patients had an expansion of CD8+CD57+ cells seen by flow cytometry. Blood sampling was performed on the patients, and none of them had received therapy by then. Trimming took off 1 base at V and 5 bases at J, with 13 bases between the two ends. The V gene's germline CDR1 is DFQATT and CDR2 SNEGSKA (reference sequence). The CDR3 consists of 14 residues. Source material: sorted CD4+, CD8+, or CD8+CD57+ T cells (not recorded which) from PBMCs. This chain links TRBV20-1 with TRBJ2-3, with D possibly being TRBD2 (5 bases). This TCR was sampled from a human donor with aplastic anemia. The CDR3 reads CSARAPAGGDTQYF. In DNA, the CDR3 is TGCAGTGCTAGAGCTCCGGCAGGAGGAGATACGCAGTATTTT.